This T cell receptor beta chain derives from a study of human thymus T cells. Points on this clone: The antigen is undetermined.

Whole-study results and caveats: There were highly overlapping thymic repertoires among unrelated individuals, as related research reported. Within thymic and blood repertoires, V and J gene usage appeared to be biased.

Germline CDR1 LGHNT, CDR2 FRNRAP. The CDR3 is made up of 14 amino acids. Trimming cost V 5 bases and J 8 bases, with 18 bases left between them. Thymic resections from corrective heart surgery supplied the tissue. Donors consisted of healthy Finnish infants (having corrective surgery for congenital heart defects). Only in-frame clones appear in the TCRdb table, and some are missing; sequencing was by immunoSEQ multiplex PCR. The sample lists about 120,000 clones, around 96% seen once, with 0.02% to 0.025% in the top ten. The sample comprised thymus tissue. The receptor was isolated from a boy under three years old with a congenital heart defect but otherwise immunologically healthy. The gene calls are TRBV12-5 and TRBJ1-2; no definite D call. Written as DNA, the CDR3 is TGTGCTAGTGGTGCTCCAGACGGATCTCGGGGCTACACCTTC. This codes for CASGAPDGSRGYTF.